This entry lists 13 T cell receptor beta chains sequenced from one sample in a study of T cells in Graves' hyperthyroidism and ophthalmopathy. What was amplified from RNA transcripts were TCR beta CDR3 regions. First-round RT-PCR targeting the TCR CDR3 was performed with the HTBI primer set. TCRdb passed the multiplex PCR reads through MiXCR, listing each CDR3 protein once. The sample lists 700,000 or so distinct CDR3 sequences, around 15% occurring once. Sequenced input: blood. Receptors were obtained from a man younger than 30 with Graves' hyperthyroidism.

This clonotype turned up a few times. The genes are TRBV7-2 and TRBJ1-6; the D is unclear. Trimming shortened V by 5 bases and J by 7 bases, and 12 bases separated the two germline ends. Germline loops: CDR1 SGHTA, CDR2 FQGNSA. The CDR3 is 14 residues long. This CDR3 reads CASSDRERNSPLHF. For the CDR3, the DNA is TGTGCCAGCAGCGACCGGGAGAGAAATTCACCCCTCCACTTT. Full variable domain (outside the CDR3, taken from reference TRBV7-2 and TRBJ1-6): GAGVSQSPSNKVTEKGKDVELRCDPISGHTALYWYRQSLGQGLEFLIYFQGNSAPDKSGLPSDRFSAERTGGSVSTLTIQRTQQEDSAVYLCASSDRERNSPLHFGNGTRLTVT.

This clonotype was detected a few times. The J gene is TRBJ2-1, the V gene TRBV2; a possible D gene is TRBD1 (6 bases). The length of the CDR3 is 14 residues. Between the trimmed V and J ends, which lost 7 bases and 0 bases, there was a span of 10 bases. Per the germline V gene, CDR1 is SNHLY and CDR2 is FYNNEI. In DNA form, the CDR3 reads TGTGCCAGCAAGACAGGTAGCTCCTACAATGAGCAGTTCTTC. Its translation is CASKTGSSYNEQFF.

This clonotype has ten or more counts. This CDR3 reads CSASRDSNTEAFF. The CDR3 DNA follows: TGCAGTGCTAGCCGGGACTCGAACACTGAAGCTTTCTTT. The V and J genes are TRBV20-1 and TRBJ1-1, with D possibly being TRBD1 (5 bases). CDR1 and CDR2 (germline): DFQATT, SNEGSKA (reference sequence). V was pared by 3 bases and J by 1 base, with 9 bases between. The length of the CDR3 is 13 residues.

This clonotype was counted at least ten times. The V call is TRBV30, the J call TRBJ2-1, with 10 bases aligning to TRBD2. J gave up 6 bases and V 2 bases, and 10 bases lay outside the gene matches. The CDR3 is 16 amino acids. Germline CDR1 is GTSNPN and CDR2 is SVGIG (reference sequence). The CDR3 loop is CAWSKGSGRIGNEQFF. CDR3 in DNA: TGTGCCTGGAGTAAGGGTAGCGGGAGGATAGGCAATGAGCAGTTCTTC.

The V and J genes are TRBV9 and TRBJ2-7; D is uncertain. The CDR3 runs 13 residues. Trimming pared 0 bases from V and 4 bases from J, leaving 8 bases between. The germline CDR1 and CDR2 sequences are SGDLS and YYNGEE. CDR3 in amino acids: CASSVDGRYEQYF. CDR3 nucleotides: TGTGCCAGCAGCGTAGACGGAAGGTACGAGCAGTACTTC.

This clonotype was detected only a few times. The CDR3: CASSLVGLAGAVTGELFF. As DNA, the CDR3 is TGTGCCAGCAGCTTAGTCGGACTAGCGGGAGCGGTCACCGGGGAGCTGTTTTTT. The V and J genes are TRBV7-9 and TRBJ2-2; 13 nucleotides match TRBD2. V shed 1 base, J shed 4 bases, and the junction held 6 bases outside the gene matches. CDR1 SEHNR and CDR2 FQNEAQ come from the germline V gene (reference sequence). The CDR3 is 18 residues long.

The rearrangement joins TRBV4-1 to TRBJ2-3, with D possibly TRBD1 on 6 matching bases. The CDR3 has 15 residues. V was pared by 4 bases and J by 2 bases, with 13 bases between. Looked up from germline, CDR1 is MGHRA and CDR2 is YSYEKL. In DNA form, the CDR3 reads TGCGCCAGCAGCCGGACAGTCTCTTCCACAGATACGCAGTATTTT. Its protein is CASSRTVSSTDTQYF.

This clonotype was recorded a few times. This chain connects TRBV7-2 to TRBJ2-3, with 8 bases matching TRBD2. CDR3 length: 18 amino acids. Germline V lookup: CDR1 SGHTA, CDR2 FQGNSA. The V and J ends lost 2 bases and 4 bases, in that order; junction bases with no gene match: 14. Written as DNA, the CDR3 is TGTGCCAGCAGCTTAAGTCTCTCCCGGGAGGGCCTCGCAGATACGCAGTATTTT. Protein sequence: CASSLSLSREGLADTQYF.

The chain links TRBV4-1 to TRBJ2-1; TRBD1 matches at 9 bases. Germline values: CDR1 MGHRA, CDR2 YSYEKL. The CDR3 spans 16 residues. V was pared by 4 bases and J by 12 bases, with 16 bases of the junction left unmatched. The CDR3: CASSRLAGQGPRWQFF. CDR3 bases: TGCGCCAGCAGCCGATTGGCGGGACAGGGCCCTCGGTGGCAGTTCTTC.

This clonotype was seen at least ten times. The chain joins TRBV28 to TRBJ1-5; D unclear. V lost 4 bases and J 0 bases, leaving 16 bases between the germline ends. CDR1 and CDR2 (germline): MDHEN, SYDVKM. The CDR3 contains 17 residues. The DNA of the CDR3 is TGTGCCAGCAGTTCCTCCCGCCAAGACTATAGCAATCAGCCCCAGCATTTT. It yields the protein CASSSSRQDYSNQPQHF.

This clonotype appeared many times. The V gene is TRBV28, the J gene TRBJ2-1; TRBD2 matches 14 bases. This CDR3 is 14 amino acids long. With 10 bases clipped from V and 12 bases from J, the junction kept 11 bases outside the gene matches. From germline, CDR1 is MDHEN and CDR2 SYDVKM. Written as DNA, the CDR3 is TGTGCCACCTCCCCCGGGACTAGCGGGAGTAGGCAGTTCTTC. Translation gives CATSPGTSGSRQFF.

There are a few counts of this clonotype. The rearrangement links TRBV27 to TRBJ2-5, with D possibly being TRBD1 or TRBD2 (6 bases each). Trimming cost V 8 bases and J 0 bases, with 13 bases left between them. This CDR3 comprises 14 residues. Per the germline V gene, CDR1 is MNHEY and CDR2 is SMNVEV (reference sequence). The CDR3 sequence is CASGEGGYQETQYF. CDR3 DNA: TGTGCCAGCGGCGAAGGGGGGTACCAAGAGACCCAGTACTTC.

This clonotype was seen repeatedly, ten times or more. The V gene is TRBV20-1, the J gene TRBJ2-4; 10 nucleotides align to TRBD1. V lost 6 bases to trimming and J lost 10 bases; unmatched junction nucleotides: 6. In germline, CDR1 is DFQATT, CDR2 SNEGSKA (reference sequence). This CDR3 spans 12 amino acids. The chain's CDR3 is CSARDRGGIQYF. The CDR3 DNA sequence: TGCAGTGCGAGGGACAGGGGAGGGATTCAGTACTTC.